These 20 T cell receptor beta chains share one sample of origin, sequenced in a study of blood T cell repertoires in COVID-19. Profiling relied on immunoSEQ multiplex PCR, and the TCRdb table lists in-frame clones only, not all of them. Of about 300,000 clones listed, 86% were seen once; the top ten hold roughly 4%. Sample: PBMCs or T cells enriched from blood (not recorded which). The source is a man aged 25-45 years who had recovered from COVID-19.

The chain joins TRBV11-3 to TRBJ2-5; tentatively, D is TRBD1 (5 bases). Per the germline V gene, CDR1 is SGHNT and CDR2 is YENEEA. This CDR3 has 16 residues. V dropped 5 bases and J dropped 1 base, with 17 bases sitting between them. CDR3 bases: TGTGCCAGCAGCCTTCAATTCCGACAGACCCAAGAGACCCAGTACTTC. Translating it yields CASSLQFRQTQETQYF.

This sequence joins TRBV18 and TRBJ2-5, with TRBD1 identical over 7 bases. This CDR3 spans 20 amino acids. Germline V gives CDR1 KGHSH, CDR2 LQKENI. The junction had 19 bases not matched to a gene; V was cut back by 2 bases and J by 1 base. CDR3 sequence: CASSPWMSDSDRQLQETQYF. CDR3 bases: TGTGCCAGCTCACCATGGATGAGCGATTCGGACAGGCAACTCCAAGAGACCCAGTACTTC.

The genes are TRBV19 and TRBJ1-1, with 8 positions matching TRBD1. V lost 9 bases and J lost 4; bases outside the gene matches: 10. The CDR3 consists of 14 residues. Germline V gene lookup returns CDR1 LNHDA and CDR2 SQIVND (reference sequence). DNA for the CDR3: TGTGCCAGCAGCGGACAGGGTGTAGGCACTGAAGCTTTCTTT. Amino acids: CASSGQGVGTEAFF. The entire variable domain, with the rest obtained from reference TRBV19 and TRBJ1-1, is as follows: DGGITQSPKYLFRKEGQNVTLSCEQNLNHDAMYWYRQDPGQGLRLIYYSQIVNDFQKGDIAEGYSVSREKKESFPLTVTSAQKNPTAFYLCASSGQGVGTEAFFGQGTRLTVV.

The chain employs TRBV5-1 and TRBJ1-2, with no clear D. The CDR3 has 14 amino acids. The germline CDR1 and CDR2 sequences are SGHRS and YFSETQ. Trimming took 0 bases from V and 2 from J, leaving 8 bases between them. CDR3: CASSLEAVNYGYTF. DNA of the CDR3: TGCGCCAGCAGCTTGGAGGCGGTGAACTATGGCTACACCTTC. The entire variable domain, with the rest obtained from reference TRBV5-1 and TRBJ1-2, is as follows: KAGVTQTPRYLIKTRGQQVTLSCSPISGHRSVSWYQQTPGQGLQFLFEYFSETQRNKGNFPGRFSGRQFSNSRSEMNVSTLELGDSALYLCASSLEAVNYGYTFGSGTRLTVV.

V is TRBV7-2 and J is TRBJ2-5; TRBD2 might be the D (7 bases). The CDR3 contains 13 residues. V gave up 5 bases and J gave up 10 bases, with 17 bases separating them. Germline CDR1 reads SGHTA; CDR2 reads FQGNSA. CDR3 sequence: CASSVGTTGGQYF. The CDR3 coding sequence is TGTGCCAGCAGCGTTGGGACAACGGGGGGCCAGTACTTC.

The genes are TRBV24-1 and TRBJ2-3; perhaps TRBD2 as D (6 bases). The V gene lost 4 bases and the J gene lost 4 bases, with 14 bases spanning the gap. Germline CDR1 is KGHDR and CDR2 is SFDVKD. The CDR3 consists of 15 residues. CDR3 nucleotides: TGTGCCACCAGTGACGTCCGGGGGACGTCAGATACGCAGTATTTT. Translating gives CATSDVRGTSDTQYF.

The chain couples TRBV5-1 to TRBJ2-3; TRBD2 might be the D (5 bases). V was trimmed by 0 bases and J by 0 bases, leaving 11 bases between them. Germline CDR1 and CDR2: SGHRS and YFSETQ. The CDR3 runs to 16 residues. This chain's CDR3 is CASSLVASTSTDTQYF. The DNA for the CDR3 is TGCGCCAGCAGCTTGGTTGCTAGCACTAGCACAGATACGCAGTATTTT. Based on the CDR3 plus reference TRBV5-1 and TRBJ2-3, the full variable domain is KAGVTQTPRYLIKTRGQQVTLSCSPISGHRSVSWYQQTPGQGLQFLFEYFSETQRNKGNFPGRFSGRQFSNSRSEMNVSTLELGDSALYLCASSLVASTSTDTQYFGPGTRLTVL.

The rearrangement joins TRBV5-5 to TRBJ1-1; D is perhaps TRBD1 (6 bases). Germline V gives CDR1 SGHKS, CDR2 YYEKEE (reference sequence). The CDR3 length is 16 residues. V was clipped by 4 bases and J by 1 base, with 17 bases between them. For the CDR3, the DNA is TGTGCCAGCAGCCCCGAGGGGGTGGTTAAGAACACTGAAGCTTTCTTT. Translation gives CASSPEGVVKNTEAFF. The full variable domain, completed using reference TRBV5-5 and TRBJ1-1, is DAGVTQSPTHLIKTRGQQVTLRCSPISGHKSVSWYQQVLGQGPQFIFQYYEKEERGRGNFPDRFSARQFPNYSSELNVNALLLGDSALYLCASSPEGVVKNTEAFFGQGTRLTVV.

In this sample, this clone turned up a few times. The rearrangement joins TRBV14 to TRBJ1-3; D is uncertain. This CDR3 has 15 residues. Germline assignment: CDR1 SGHDN and CDR2 FVKESK. The V and J ends lost 3 bases and 7 bases respectively, with 16 bases between them. The CDR3 coding sequence is TGTGCCAGCAGCCATAAACTCTCTAACGTCAACACCATATATTTT. Its protein product is CASSHKLSNVNTIYF.

The CDR3, as DNA: TGTGCCAGCAAAGGGGACACCCTGAACACCGGGGAGCTGTTTTTT. Translation: CASKGDTLNTGELFF. The rearrangement joins TRBV2 to TRBJ2-2, with D possibly matching TRBD1 (6 bases). CDR1 is SNHLY and CDR2 is FYNNEI in the germline V gene. The V end lost 7 bases, the J end lost 1 base, and 13 bases lay between the germline ends. The CDR3 totals 15 residues.

The J gene is TRBJ2-3, the V gene TRBV28, with 11 nucleotides matching TRBD2. The CDR3 sequence is 16 residues long. The germline V gene encodes CDR1 MDHEN and CDR2 SYDVKM. Losses at the gene ends were 5 bases for V and 6 bases for J; bases not matched to a gene: 10. CDR3 sequence reads: CASSILSGGAPDTQYF. In DNA, the CDR3 is TGTGCCAGCAGTATCCTTAGCGGGGGGGCTCCGGATACGCAGTATTTT.

This chain joins TRBV18 and TRBJ1-4; D unclear. This CDR3 comprises 13 residues. The V and J ends lost 6 bases and 6 bases respectively, with 11 bases between them. Germline assignment: CDR1 KGHSH and CDR2 LQKENI. As DNA, the CDR3 is TGTGCCAGCTCCCAAAGCTTGGATGAAAAACTGTTTTTT. Its translation is CASSQSLDEKLFF.

This chain connects TRBV19 to TRBJ2-7; D might be TRBD2 (7 bases). V was pared by 4 bases and J by 6 bases, with 10 bases between. Germline loops: CDR1 LNHDA, CDR2 SQIVND (reference sequence). The CDR3 spans 12 residues. The CDR3 spells CASSRRGGEQYF. CDR3 DNA sequence: TGTGCCAGTAGTAGGAGGGGGGGCGAGCAGTACTTC.

The chain carries TRBV5-8 and TRBJ1-5, with TRBD1 identical over 8 bases. Trimming at V came to 3 bases and at J to 2 bases, leaving 10 bases not matched to a gene. The CDR3 covers 17 residues. From germline, CDR1 is SGHTS and CDR2 YDEGEE. CDR3 sequence (DNA): TGTGCCAGCAGCTCGGATTCGGACAGGGCTGGCAATCAGCCCCAGCATTTT. Protein product: CASSSDSDRAGNQPQHF.

The chain joins TRBV7-2 to TRBJ2-7; 9 nucleotides match TRBD2. CDR1 SGHTA and CDR2 FQGNSA come from the germline V gene. V shed 1 base, J shed 2 bases, and the junction held 3 bases outside the gene matches. The CDR3 covers 15 residues. CDR3 loop: CASSLGGGAPYEQYF. CDR3 DNA sequence: TGTGCCAGCAGCTTAGGCGGGGGGGCCCCCTACGAGCAGTACTTC.

The chain joins TRBV28 to TRBJ2-3; 9 positions match TRBD1. V was pared by 6 bases and J by 3 bases, with 7 bases of the junction left unmatched. Germline-derived CDR1 and CDR2 are MDHEN and SYDVKM. The CDR3 totals 15 residues. DNA of the CDR3: TGTGCCAGCAGCCGTCCCGGGACAGGGACAGATACGCAGTATTTT. Its protein is CASSRPGTGTDTQYF.

V and J are TRBV10-2 and TRBJ2-3; TRBD2 agrees at 11 bases. CDR3 length: 15 amino acids. V gave up 9 bases and J gave up 2 bases; unmatched junction bases: 7. Germline assignment: CDR1 WSHSY and CDR2 SAAADI. In DNA form, the CDR3 reads TGCGCCAGTAAAATACTAGCGGGAGTCACAGATACGCAGTATTTT. This encodes CASKILAGVTDTQYF.

The chain carries TRBV19 and TRBJ1-1, with D possibly TRBD1 on 5 matching bases. Germline V gives CDR1 LNHDA, CDR2 SQIVND (reference sequence). V shed 6 bases and J shed 4 bases, with 15 bases lying between them. This CDR3 contains 14 residues. The DNA for the CDR3 is TGTGCCAGTAGCCTGAAGGGGCTTCGCACTGAAGCTTTCTTT. Its translation: CASSLKGLRTEAFF. Full variable domain (rest looked up from reference TRBV19 and TRBJ1-1): DGGITQSPKYLFRKEGQNVTLSCEQNLNHDAMYWYRQDPGQGLRLIYYSQIVNDFQKGDIAEGYSVSREKKESFPLTVTSAQKNPTAFYLCASSLKGLRTEAFFGQGTRLTVV.

The chain links TRBV14 to TRBJ1-1; 8 positions match TRBD1. V shed 1 base, J shed 4 bases, and the junction held 5 bases outside the gene matches. Germline values: CDR1 SGHDN, CDR2 FVKESK. The CDR3 is made up of 15 amino acids. CDR3 in amino acids: CASSQARGRSTEAFF. The CDR3, as DNA: TGTGCCAGCAGCCAAGCCAGGGGGCGAAGCACTGAAGCTTTCTTT.

This chain joins TRBV19 and TRBJ2-1; D is possibly TRBD2 (6 bases). The CDR3 is 17 residues long. V lost 1 base to trimming and J lost 0 bases, with 13 bases between them. Germline lookup yields CDR1 LNHDA and CDR2 SQIVND (reference sequence). CDR3: CASSIAQRVSSYNEQFF. For the CDR3, the DNA is TGTGCCAGTAGTATAGCTCAGCGGGTTAGCTCCTACAATGAGCAGTTCTTC. The full variable domain, with the rest looked up from reference TRBV19 and TRBJ2-1, is DGGITQSPKYLFRKEGQNVTLSCEQNLNHDAMYWYRQDPGQGLRLIYYSQIVNDFQKGDIAEGYSVSREKKESFPLTVTSAQKNPTAFYLCASSIAQRVSSYNEQFFGPGTRLTVL.